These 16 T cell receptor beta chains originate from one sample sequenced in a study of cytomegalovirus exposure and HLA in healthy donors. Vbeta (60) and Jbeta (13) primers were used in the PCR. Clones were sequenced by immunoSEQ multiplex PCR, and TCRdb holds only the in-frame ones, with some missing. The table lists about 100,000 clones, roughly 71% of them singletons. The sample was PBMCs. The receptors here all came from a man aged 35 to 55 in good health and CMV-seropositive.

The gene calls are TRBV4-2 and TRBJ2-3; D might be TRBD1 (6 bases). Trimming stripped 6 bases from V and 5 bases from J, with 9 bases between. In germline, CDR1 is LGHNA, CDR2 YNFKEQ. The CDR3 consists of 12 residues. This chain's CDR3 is CASSLGGDTQYF. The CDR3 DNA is TGTGCCAGCAGTCTAGGGGGAGATACGCAGTATTTT.

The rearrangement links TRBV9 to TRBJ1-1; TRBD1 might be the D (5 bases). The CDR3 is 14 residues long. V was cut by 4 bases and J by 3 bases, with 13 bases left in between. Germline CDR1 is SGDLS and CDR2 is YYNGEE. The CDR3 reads CASSPRVMDTEAFF. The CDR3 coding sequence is TGTGCCAGCAGCCCCAGGGTCATGGACACTGAAGCTTTCTTT.

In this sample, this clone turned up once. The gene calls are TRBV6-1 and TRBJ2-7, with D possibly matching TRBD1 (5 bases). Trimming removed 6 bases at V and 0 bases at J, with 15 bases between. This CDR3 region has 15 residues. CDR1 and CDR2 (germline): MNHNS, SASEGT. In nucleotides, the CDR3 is TGTGCCAGCAGCGAGGAAACAGACAGCTCCTACGAGCAGTACGTC. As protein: CASSEETDSSYEQYV.

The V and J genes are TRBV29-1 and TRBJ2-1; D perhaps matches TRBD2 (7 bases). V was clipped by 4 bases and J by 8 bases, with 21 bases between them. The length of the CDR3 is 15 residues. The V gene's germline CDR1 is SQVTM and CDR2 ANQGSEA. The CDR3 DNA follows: TGCAGCGTTGTACTCCTAGCGGACAGCCTACATGAGCAGTTCTTC. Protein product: CSVVLLADSLHEQFF.

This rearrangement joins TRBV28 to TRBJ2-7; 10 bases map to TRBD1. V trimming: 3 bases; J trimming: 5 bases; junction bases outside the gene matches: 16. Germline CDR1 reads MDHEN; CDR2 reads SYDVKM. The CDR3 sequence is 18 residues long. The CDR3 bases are TGTGCCAGCAGTTTCCCGAACCCTGCGGACAGGGGGTACCACGAGCAGTACTTC. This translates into CASSFPNPADRGYHEQYF.

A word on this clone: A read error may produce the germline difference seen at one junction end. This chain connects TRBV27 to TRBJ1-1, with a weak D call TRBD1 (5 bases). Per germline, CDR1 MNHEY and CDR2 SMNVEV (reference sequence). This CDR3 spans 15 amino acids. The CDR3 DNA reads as TGTGCCAGCATCCGGGACTGGGCTGGGAACGCTGAAGCTTTCTTT. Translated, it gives CASIRDWAGNAEAFF.

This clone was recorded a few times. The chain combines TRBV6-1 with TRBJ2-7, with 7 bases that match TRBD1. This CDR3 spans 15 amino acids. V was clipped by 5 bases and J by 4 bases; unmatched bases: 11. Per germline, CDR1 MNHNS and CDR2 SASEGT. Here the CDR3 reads CASSNINQGQYEQYF. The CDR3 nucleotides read TGTGCCAGCAGTAACATAAACCAGGGACAGTACGAGCAGTACTTC.

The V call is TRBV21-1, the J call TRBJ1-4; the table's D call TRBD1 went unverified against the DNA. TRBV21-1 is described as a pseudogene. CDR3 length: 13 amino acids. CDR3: CASSKGPGVKLFF. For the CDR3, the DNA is TGTGCCAGCAGCAAAGGGCCAGGGGTTAAACTGTTTTTT.

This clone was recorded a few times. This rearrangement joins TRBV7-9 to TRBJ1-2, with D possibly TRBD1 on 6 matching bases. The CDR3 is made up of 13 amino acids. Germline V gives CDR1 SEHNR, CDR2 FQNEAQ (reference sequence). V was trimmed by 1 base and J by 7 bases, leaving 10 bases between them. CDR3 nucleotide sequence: TGTGCCAGCAGCTTAGAGGGGGGGGCTGGCTACACCTTC. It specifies CASSLEGGAGYTF.

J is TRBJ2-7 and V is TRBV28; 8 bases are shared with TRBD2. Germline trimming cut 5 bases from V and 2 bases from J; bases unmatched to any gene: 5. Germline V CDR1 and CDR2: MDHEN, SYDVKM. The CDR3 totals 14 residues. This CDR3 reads CASSLGGATYEQYF. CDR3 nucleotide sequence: TGTGCCAGCAGTCTCGGGGGGGCGACCTACGAGCAGTACTTC.

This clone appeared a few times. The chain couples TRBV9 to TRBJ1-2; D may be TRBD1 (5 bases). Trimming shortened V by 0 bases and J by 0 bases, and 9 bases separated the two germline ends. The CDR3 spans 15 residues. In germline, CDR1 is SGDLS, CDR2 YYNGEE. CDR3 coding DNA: TGTGCCAGCAGCGTAGAGGGGAATACTAACTATGGCTACACCTTC. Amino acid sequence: CASSVEGNTNYGYTF. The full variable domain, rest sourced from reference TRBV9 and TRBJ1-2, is DSGVTQTPKHLITATGQRVTLRCSPRSGDLSVYWYQQSLDQGLQFLIQYYNGEERAKGNILERFSAQQFPDLHSELNLSSLELGDSALYFCASSVEGNTNYGYTFGSGTRLTVV.

CDR3 sequence: CASSFDGSSYNEQFF. The CDR3 DNA reads TGCGCCAGCAGCTTCGACGGGAGCTCCTACAATGAGCAGTTCTTC. The chain employs TRBV5-1 and TRBJ2-1, with D possibly being TRBD2 (6 bases). CDR3 size: 15 residues. Trimming shortened V by 2 bases and J by 0 bases, and 9 bases separated the two germline ends. Germline CDR1 SGHRS, CDR2 YFSETQ. Looking up the rest from reference TRBV5-1 and TRBJ2-1 gives the full variable domain: KAGVTQTPRYLIKTRGQQVTLSCSPISGHRSVSWYQQTPGQGLQFLFEYFSETQRNKGNFPGRFSGRQFSNSRSEMNVSTLELGDSALYLCASSFDGSSYNEQFFGPGTRLTVL.

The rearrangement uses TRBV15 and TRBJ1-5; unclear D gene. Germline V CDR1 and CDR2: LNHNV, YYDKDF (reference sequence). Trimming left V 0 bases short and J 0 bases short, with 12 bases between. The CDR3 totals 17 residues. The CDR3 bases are TGTGCCACCAGCAGAGAGCACGCGGACTCTAGCAATCAGCCCCAGCATTTT. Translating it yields CATSREHADSSNQPQHF.

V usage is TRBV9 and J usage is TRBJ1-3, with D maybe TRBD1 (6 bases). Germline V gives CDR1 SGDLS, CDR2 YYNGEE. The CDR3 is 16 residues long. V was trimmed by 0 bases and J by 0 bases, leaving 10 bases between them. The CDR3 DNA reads TGTGCCAGCAGCGTAGATGGGGGCGCCTCTGGAAACACCATATATTTT. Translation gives CASSVDGGASGNTIYF. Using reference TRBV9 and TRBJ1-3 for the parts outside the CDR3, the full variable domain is DSGVTQTPKHLITATGQRVTLRCSPRSGDLSVYWYQQSLDQGLQFLIQYYNGEERAKGNILERFSAQQFPDLHSELNLSSLELGDSALYFCASSVDGGASGNTIYFGEGSWLTVV.

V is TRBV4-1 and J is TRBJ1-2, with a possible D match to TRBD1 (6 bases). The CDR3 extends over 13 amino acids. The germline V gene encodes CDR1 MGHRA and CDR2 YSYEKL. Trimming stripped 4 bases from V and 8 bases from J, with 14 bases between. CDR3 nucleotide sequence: TGCGCCAGCAGCCCCTGGTTGGGGGCGGGCTACACCTTC. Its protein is CASSPWLGAGYTF.

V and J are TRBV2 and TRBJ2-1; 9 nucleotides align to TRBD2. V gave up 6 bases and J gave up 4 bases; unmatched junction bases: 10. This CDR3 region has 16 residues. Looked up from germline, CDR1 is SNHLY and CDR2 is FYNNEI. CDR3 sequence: CASSVASGRPYNEQFF. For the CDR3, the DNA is TGTGCCAGCAGCGTTGCAAGCGGGAGGCCTTACAATGAGCAGTTCTTC.